These 25 T cell receptor beta chains originate from one sample sequenced in a study of post-analysis software for immune sequencing data. Study-level results: TRBV segments more frequent in patients than in controls numbered five and included TRBV5-6, TRBV5-1 and TRBV20-1.

Unique molecular identifiers tagged the TCR beta cDNA libraries. TCRdb ran MiXCR on the PCR reads and lists one entry per CDR3 protein. The sample includes roughly 800,000 distinct CDR3 sequences, 30% seen only once; the top ten take around 0.6%. Their specific antigens are unknown. The sample comprised blood. The receptors derive from a girl aged 5 to 17 with multiple sclerosis.

In this sample, this clonotype turned up a few times. The chain couples TRBV25-1 to TRBJ2-1; D is perhaps TRBD2 (5 bases). The germline V gene encodes CDR1 MGHDK and CDR2 SYGVNS. CDR3 length: 12 amino acids. Between the trimmed V and J ends, which lost 5 bases and 8 bases, there was a span of 10 bases. CDR3 sequence reads: CASSRLPHEQFF. DNA for the CDR3: TGTGCCAGCAGTCGACTACCCCATGAGCAGTTCTTC.

The CDR3 spells CASSLGGVTQYF. The CDR3 coding sequence is TGTGCCAGCAGCTTAGGGGGGGTTACCCAGTACTTC. The chain links TRBV11-2 to TRBJ2-5; D possibly corresponds to TRBD2 (6 bases). CDR1 is SGHAT and CDR2 is FQNNGV in the germline V gene. V lost 1 base to trimming and J lost 8 bases, with 8 bases between them. The CDR3 sequence is 12 residues long.

To note about this clonotype: At one of its ends the junction is not consistent with the germline gene, which may arise from a read error. The CDR3 region has the DNA TGCAGTGCTACCGGGACTAGCGCTTCCTACAAGCAGTACTTC. The encoded protein is CSATGTSASYKQYF. The chain recombines TRBV20-1 with TRBJ2-7, with 10 bases matching TRBD2. CDR3 length: 14 residues. Germline-derived CDR1 and CDR2 are DFQATT and SNEGSKA (reference sequence).

The V call is TRBV10-3, the J call TRBJ1-2; D not certain. Germline V lookup: CDR1 ENHRY, CDR2 SYGVKD. The V end lost 6 bases, the J end lost 4 bases, and 21 bases lay between the germline ends. The CDR3 loop spans 16 amino acids. CDR3 bases: TGTGCCATCAGGGCCCTTGATCCCATCCTAGGCTATGGCTACACCTTC. Protein: CAIRALDPILGYGYTF.

The chain recombines TRBV6-1 with TRBJ1-5; D remains ambiguous. The germline V gene has CDR1 MNHNS and CDR2 SASEGT. The CDR3 has 16 amino acids. Trimming cost V 2 bases and J 0 bases, with 11 bases left between them. DNA for the CDR3: TGTGCCAGCAGTGAAATGGGCAGCTATAGCAATCAGCCCCAGCATTTT. Its translation is CASSEMGSYSNQPQHF.

The V gene is TRBV5-1, the J gene TRBJ1-2; D uncertain. Trimming pared 0 bases from V and 4 bases from J, leaving 10 bases between. The CDR3 loop spans 14 amino acids. Germline CDR1 and CDR2: SGHRS and YFSETQ. CDR3 DNA sequence: TGCGCCAGCAGCTTGGAGGGAAGAAGCTATGGCTACACCTTC. Translated: CASSLEGRSYGYTF.

V and J are TRBV6-6 and TRBJ1-2; TRBD1 matches at 7 bases. The CDR3 runs 16 residues. The J segment lost 5 bases and the V segment lost 7 bases, leaving 16 bases of the junction unmatched. Germline CDR1 reads MNHNY; CDR2 reads SVGAGI (reference sequence). The CDR3 sequence is CASTNGGAGTAYGYTF. The CDR3 DNA is TGTGCCAGCACCAACGGGGGGGCCGGGACAGCTTATGGCTACACCTTC.

This clonotype was counted only a few times. This sequence joins TRBV27 and TRBJ2-1, with 7 bases identical to TRBD1. Germline trimming cut 10 bases from V and 6 bases from J; bases unmatched to any gene: 9. CDR3 length equals 13 residues. Looked up from germline, CDR1 is MNHEY and CDR2 is SMNVEV (reference sequence). The CDR3 here is CATSSRQGNEQFF. The CDR3 region has the DNA TGTGCCACCTCTTCGCGACAGGGCAATGAGCAGTTCTTC.

V and J are TRBV2 and TRBJ1-4, with TRBD1 identical over 7 bases. The V gene's germline CDR1 is SNHLY and CDR2 FYNNEI. The trim removed 5 bases at V and 7 bases at J, leaving 1 base unmatched. The CDR3 length is 12 residues. This chain's CDR3 is CASSQGGEKLFF. DNA for the CDR3: TGTGCCAGCAGTCAGGGGGGTGAAAAACTGTTTTTT.

In its sample, this clonotype was seen a few times. The chain combines TRBV2 with TRBJ2-1; D is ambiguous. The V gene lost 7 bases and the J gene lost 7 bases, with 11 bases spanning the gap. CDR3 length: 12 amino acids. Germline loops: CDR1 SNHLY, CDR2 FYNNEI. Written as DNA, the CDR3 is TGTGCCAGCACCCGAAAGGAGAATGAGCAGTTCTTC. It encodes CASTRKENEQFF.

This clonotype was detected only a few times. The chain joins TRBV29-1 to TRBJ2-1, with 8 positions matching TRBD2. The CDR3 has 13 residues. Germline V lookup: CDR1 SQVTM, CDR2 ANQGSEA. The trim removed 4 bases at V and 9 bases at J, leaving 8 bases unmatched. The CDR3 nucleotides read TGCAGCGTTGGGGGAACCCGGGGGGGTGAGCAGTTCTTC. It encodes CSVGGTRGGEQFF.

The sample holds one count of this clonotype. The V call is TRBV20-1, the J call TRBJ2-1, with 10 bases lining up with TRBD2. V was clipped by 5 bases and J by 7 bases; unmatched bases: 11. This CDR3 region has 15 residues. Germline V gene lookup returns CDR1 DFQATT and CDR2 SNEGSKA (reference sequence). In DNA, the CDR3 is TGCAGTGCTTCCAACAGCGGGAGGGCAAGGAATGAGCAGTTCTTC. Encoded protein: CSASNSGRARNEQFF.

This clonotype occurred a few times. The chain employs TRBV5-1 and TRBJ2-1; D is unclear. The CDR3 is 11 residues long. Trimming took off 8 bases at V and 7 bases at J, with 10 bases between the two ends. Germline CDR1 SGHRS, CDR2 YFSETQ. CDR3 nucleotide sequence: TGCGCCAGTGACCCGCCGAATGAGCAGTTCTTC. It specifies CASDPPNEQFF.

In the case of this clonotype: Being one base from a much bigger clone, this may be a read error. V is TRBV25-1 and J is TRBJ2-5; D may be TRBD1 (5 bases). V lost 6 bases and J lost 5, with 16 bases in between. CDR3 length: 14 amino acids. Germline V lookup: CDR1 MGHDK, CDR2 SYGVNS. CDR3 amino acids: CASREYRPRETQYF. The CDR3 bases are TGTGCCAGCAGGGAGTACAGGCCAAGGGAGACCCAGTACTTC. The full variable domain, rest sourced from reference TRBV25-1 and TRBJ2-5, is EADIYQTPRYLVIGTGKKITLECSQTMGHDKMYWYQQDPGMELHLIHYSYGVNSTEKGDLSSESTVSRIRTEHFPLTLESARPSHTSQYLCASREYRPRETQYFGPGTRLLVL.

The V and J genes are TRBV19 and TRBJ2-7, with D possibly being TRBD2 (5 bases). There are 15 residues in the CDR3. V dropped 3 bases and J dropped 2 bases, with 14 bases sitting between them. Germline CDR1 LNHDA, CDR2 SQIVND (reference sequence). The CDR3 region is CASSMSRDPAYEQYF. The CDR3 coding sequence is TGTGCCAGTAGTATGAGCCGGGATCCTGCCTACGAGCAGTACTTC.

CDR3 residues: CASSPGSGLSYEQYF. The CDR3 coding sequence is TGCGCCAGCAGCCCTGGGTCAGGACTCTCCTACGAGCAGTACTTC. This sequence joins TRBV5-1 and TRBJ2-7, with a possible D match to TRBD2 (5 bases). CDR3 size: 15 residues. Trimming removed 4 bases at V and 0 bases at J, with 14 bases between. The germline V gene has CDR1 SGHRS and CDR2 YFSETQ.

This clonotype was counted ten times or more. The rearrangement uses TRBV29-1 and TRBJ2-7; D is perhaps TRBD2 (5 bases). The length of the CDR3 is 13 residues. The germline V and J ends were trimmed by 5 bases and 3 bases, with 14 bases remaining between them. Germline V gene data show CDR1 as SQVTM and CDR2 as ANQGSEA. The CDR3 DNA is TGCAGCGTTACCGGAGGCAGTAACTACGAGCAGTACTTC. Its protein product is CSVTGGSNYEQYF.

This clonotype was recorded a few times. The chain couples TRBV5-1 to TRBJ2-5, with D hard to call. The CDR3 spans 13 residues. Trimming pared 1 base from V and 2 bases from J, leaving 6 bases between. Germline V lookup: CDR1 SGHRS, CDR2 YFSETQ. The CDR3 sequence is CASSLNAQETQYF. The DNA for the CDR3 is TGCGCCAGCAGCTTGAATGCGCAAGAGACCCAGTACTTC.

Turning to this clonotype: One end of the junction is discordant with germline, which a read error may explain. The J gene is TRBJ1-2, the V gene TRBV5-1, with a weak D call TRBD1 (5 bases). Germline CDR1 reads SGHRS; CDR2 reads YFSETQ. The CDR3 sequence is 14 residues long. The CDR3 bases are TGCGCCGGCAGTCCGGACAACCTTGGGTATGGCTACACCTTC. Translation: CAGSPDNLGYGYTF.

This clonotype was found a few times. The chain carries TRBV14 and TRBJ2-3, with D possibly being TRBD1 (6 bases). With 2 bases removed from V and 5 bases from J, the gap between germline ends came to 11 bases. The CDR3 loop spans 14 amino acids. Germline-derived CDR1 and CDR2 are SGHDN and FVKESK. CDR3 sequence reads: CASSQLLGGDTQYF. In DNA form, the CDR3 reads TGTGCCAGCAGCCAACTACTAGGGGGAGATACGCAGTATTTT.

This clonotype has a count of ten or more. The chain employs TRBV29-1 and TRBJ2-1; 7 bases match TRBD1. V dropped 6 bases and J dropped 8; count of bases not matched to a gene: 10. CDR3 size: 13 residues. CDR1 SQVTM and CDR2 ANQGSEA come from the germline V gene. The CDR3 reads CSVAQGIGYEQFF. DNA for the CDR3: TGCAGCGTGGCACAGGGGATTGGCTATGAGCAGTTCTTC.

The V and J genes are TRBV29-1 and TRBJ1-4; maybe TRBD1 (6 bases). Germline V gene data show CDR1 as SQVTM and CDR2 as ANQGSEA. Between the trimmed V and J ends, which lost 6 bases and 4 bases, there was a span of 15 bases. The CDR3 consists of 14 residues. The CDR3 loop reads CSVAQGFSNEKLFF. For the CDR3, the DNA is TGCAGCGTCGCCCAGGGGTTTAGTAATGAAAAACTGTTTTTT.

This clonotype was seen many times. The V and J genes are TRBV5-1 and TRBJ2-5, with D hard to call. The CDR3 extends over 14 amino acids. V gave up 0 bases and J gave up 2 bases, with 8 bases separating them. The germline V gene has CDR1 SGHRS and CDR2 YFSETQ. The CDR3 DNA reads as TGCGCCAGCAGCTTGGGAGTCGCACAAGAGACCCAGTACTTC. Translation: CASSLGVAQETQYF.

This sequence joins TRBV28 and TRBJ2-4; TRBD2 matches 11 bases. Per germline, CDR1 MDHEN and CDR2 SYDVKM. Unmatched junction bases numbered 9, after V lost 5 bases and J lost 3 bases. CDR3 size: 17 residues. The CDR3: CASSLLAGGLSKNIQYF. The CDR3, as DNA: TGTGCCAGCAGTCTCCTAGCGGGAGGTTTGAGCAAAAACATTCAGTACTTC.

This clonotype has a count of ten or more. The chain uses TRBV7-2 and TRBJ2-1, with D hard to call. The V gene lost 3 bases and the J gene lost 5 bases, with 8 bases spanning the gap. Germline V lookup: CDR1 SGHTA, CDR2 FQGNSA. The CDR3 extends over 13 amino acids. The CDR3 bases are TGTGCCAGCAGCTTCCCAAATAACAATGAGCAGTTCTTC. It encodes CASSFPNNNEQFF.